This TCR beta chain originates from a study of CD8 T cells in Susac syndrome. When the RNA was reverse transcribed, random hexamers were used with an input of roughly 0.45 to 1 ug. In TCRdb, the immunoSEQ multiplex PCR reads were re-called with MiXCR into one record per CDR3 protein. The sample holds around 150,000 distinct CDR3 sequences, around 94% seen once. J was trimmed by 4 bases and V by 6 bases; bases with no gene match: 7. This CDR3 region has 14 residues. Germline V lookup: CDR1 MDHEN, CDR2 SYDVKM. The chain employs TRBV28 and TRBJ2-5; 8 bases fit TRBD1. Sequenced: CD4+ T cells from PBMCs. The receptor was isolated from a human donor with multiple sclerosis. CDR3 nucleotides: TGTGCCAGCAGGCTGTCGACAGGGGTAGAGACCCAGTACTTC. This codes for CASRLSTGVETQYF.